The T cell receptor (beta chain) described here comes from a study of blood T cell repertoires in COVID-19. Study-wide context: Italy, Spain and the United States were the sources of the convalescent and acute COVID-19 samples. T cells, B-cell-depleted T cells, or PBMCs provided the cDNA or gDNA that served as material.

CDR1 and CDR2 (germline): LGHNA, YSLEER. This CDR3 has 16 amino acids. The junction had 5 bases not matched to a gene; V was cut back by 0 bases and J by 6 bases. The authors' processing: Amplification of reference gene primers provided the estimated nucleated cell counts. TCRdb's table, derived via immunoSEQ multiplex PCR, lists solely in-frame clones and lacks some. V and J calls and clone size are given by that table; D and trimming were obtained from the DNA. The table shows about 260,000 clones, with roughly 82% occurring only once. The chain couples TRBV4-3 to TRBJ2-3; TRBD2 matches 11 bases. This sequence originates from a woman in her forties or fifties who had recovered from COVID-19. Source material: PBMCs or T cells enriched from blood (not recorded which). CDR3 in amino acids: CASSQDLSGGVDTQYF. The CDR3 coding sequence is TGCGCCAGCAGCCAAGATCTTAGCGGGGGGGTGGATACGCAGTATTTT.